This T cell receptor beta chain was documented in a study of T-cell memory formation after mild COVID-19. Whole-study context: Each donor largely had its own TCR clusters.

Constant-segment primers served in 5'RACE that generated TCR alpha and TCR beta cDNA libraries bearing sample barcodes and UMIs. From the 5' RACE reads, TCRdb called clonotypes with MiXCR, one entry per CDR3 protein. The sample consists of approximately 100,000 distinct CDR3 sequences, approximately 13% of them appearing once. There are 15 residues in the CDR3. This clonotype was found a few times. The sequenced sample consisted of PBMCs or a T cell subset sorted from them (not recorded which). This chain uses TRBV21-1 with TRBJ1-1; TRBD1, as called in the table, went unchecked against the DNA. TRBV21-1 is a pseudogene segment. The TCR sequence derives from an adult woman who had mild COVID-19 (a few samples of this study predate the infection). Cell type and time point are not known. This CDR3 reads CASSTRTGQHTEAFF. In DNA form, the CDR3 reads TGTGCCAGCAGCACCCGAACGGGACAGCACACTGAAGCTTTCTTT.